These 30 T cell receptor beta chains share one sample of origin, sequenced in a study of PD-L1 blockade in urothelial cancer. TCRdb's copy holds only in-frame clones and misses some; the assay was immunoSEQ multiplex PCR. The sample includes under 40,000 clones, around 83% of them seen just once. The sequencing here drew on PBMCs, taken around atezolizumab (anti-PD-L1) treatment. All receptors derive from a man aged 60 to 69 with urothelial cancer.

The rearrangement links TRBV7-9 to TRBJ2-1; D is undetermined. The CDR3 is 16 amino acids. The V end lost 0 bases, the J end lost 3 bases, and 12 bases lay between the germline ends. In germline, CDR1 is SEHNR, CDR2 FQNEAQ (reference sequence). The CDR3 reads CASSLANRVGYNEQFF. The CDR3 DNA sequence: TGTGCCAGCAGCTTAGCGAACCGGGTGGGCTACAATGAGCAGTTCTTC.

This clone was recorded a few times. The J gene is TRBJ2-1, the V gene TRBV5-1; TRBD2 might be the D (5 bases). Germline CDR1 is SGHRS and CDR2 is YFSETQ. V lost 0 bases and J lost 9, with 10 bases in between. The CDR3 runs 13 residues. The CDR3 sequence is CASSLGRFGEQFF. CDR3 coding DNA: TGCGCCAGCAGCTTGGGGAGGTTCGGTGAGCAGTTCTTC.

The rearrangement links TRBV5-6 to TRBJ2-2, with TRBD1 identical over 9 bases. With 5 bases clipped from V and 1 base from J, the junction kept 3 bases outside the gene matches. CDR3 length: 15 residues. Germline loops: CDR1 SGHDT, CDR2 YYEEEE. CDR3 loop: CASSKDRGNTGELFF. CDR3 in DNA: TGTGCCAGCAGTAAGGACAGGGGGAACACCGGGGAGCTGTTTTTT. Combining the CDR3 with reference TRBV5-6 and TRBJ2-2 gives the whole variable domain DAGVTQSPTHLIKTRGQQVTLRCSPKSGHDTVSWYQQALGQGPQFIFQYYEEEERQRGNFPDRFSGHQFPNYSSELNVNALLLGDSALYLCASSKDRGNTGELFFGEGSRLTVL.

The V and J genes are TRBV4-3 and TRBJ1-2, with a possible D match to TRBD1 (5 bases). The CDR3 runs 15 residues. Trimming left V 0 bases short and J 7 bases short, with 15 bases between. Germline V gene data show CDR1 as LGHNA and CDR2 as YSLEER. The CDR3 loop is CASSQDLGGDAGYTF. CDR3 DNA sequence: TGCGCCAGCAGCCAAGATCTGGGGGGGGACGCTGGCTACACCTTC.

The rearrangement joins TRBV7-9 to TRBJ2-1; 8 bases align to TRBD1. The CDR3 consists of 12 residues. CDR1 is SEHNR, CDR2 FQNEAQ, per germline (reference sequence). V lost 4 bases, J lost 15 bases, and 8 bases stayed unmatched. The CDR3 loop reads CASSSQGEYRFF. The DNA of the CDR3 is TGTGCCAGCAGCTCACAGGGGGAATATCGGTTCTTC.

V usage is TRBV20-1 and J usage is TRBJ2-1; D remains ambiguous. Per germline, CDR1 DFQATT and CDR2 SNEGSKA (reference sequence). V was cut by 5 bases and J by 5 bases, with 7 bases left in between. The CDR3 runs to 11 residues. The CDR3 sequence is CSAVPNNEQFF. The CDR3 DNA sequence: TGCAGTGCTGTTCCAAACAATGAGCAGTTCTTC.

The chain recombines TRBV9 with TRBJ2-1; D is unresolved. This CDR3 is 16 amino acids long. Germline CDR1 is SGDLS and CDR2 is YYNGEE. V was trimmed by 0 bases and J by 8 bases, leaving 18 bases between them. The CDR3 loop reads CASSVAILRSFDEQFF. The CDR3, as DNA: TGTGCCAGCAGCGTAGCTATTCTAAGATCGTTCGATGAGCAGTTCTTC.

This clone was seen more than once but under ten times. The rearrangement links TRBV5-6 to TRBJ2-6; D remains ambiguous. V lost 7 bases and J lost 0, with 5 bases in between. Looked up from germline, CDR1 is SGHDT and CDR2 is YYEEEE. This CDR3 spans 13 amino acids. CDR3 sequence (DNA): TGTGCCAGCGGAGTCTCTGGGGCCAACGTCCTGACTTTC. Translation: CASGVSGANVLTF.

The chain carries TRBV25-1 and TRBJ2-7, with TRBD1 as a possible D gene (6 bases). The germline V gene encodes CDR1 MGHDK and CDR2 SYGVNS. The V end was cut by 0 bases, the J end by 3 bases, with 9 bases between. CDR3 size: 14 residues. The CDR3: CASSEYGTIYEQYF. CDR3 DNA: TGTGCCAGCAGTGAATACGGGACAATCTACGAGCAGTACTTC.

This clone was seen just once. This rearrangement joins TRBV27 to TRBJ2-7; D is possibly TRBD2 (6 bases). V was cut by 0 bases and J by 4 bases, with 16 bases left in between. The CDR3 totals 16 residues. Germline V CDR1 and CDR2: MNHEY, SMNVEV (reference sequence). The CDR3 is CASSLSLPGLSYEQYF. CDR3 DNA sequence: TGTGCCAGCAGTTTATCGCTACCGGGACTTTCGTACGAGCAGTACTTC.

The gene calls are TRBV19 and TRBJ1-1; the D is unclear. V was clipped by 3 bases and J by 1 base, with 6 bases between them. The CDR3 contains 13 residues. CDR1 and CDR2 from the germline V gene are LNHDA and SQIVND (reference sequence). The DNA of the CDR3 is TGTGCCAGTAGTATCGCGAGGAACACTGAAGCTTTCTTT. Translating gives CASSIARNTEAFF.

This clone was observed once. The rearrangement joins TRBV30 to TRBJ1-1; 7 bases agree with TRBD1. This CDR3 has 13 amino acids. V shed 5 bases and J 1 base; nucleotides not matched to a gene: 4. Germline values: CDR1 GTSNPN, CDR2 SVGIG (reference sequence). The CDR3 region has the DNA TGTGCCTGGTCCAGGGGGGAGAACACTGAAGCTTTCTTT. Protein product: CAWSRGENTEAFF.

The chain is built from TRBV2 and TRBJ1-5; TRBD1 aligns across 11 bases. Trimming at V came to 6 bases and at J to 4 bases, leaving 2 bases not matched to a gene. Germline assignment: CDR1 SNHLY and CDR2 FYNNEI. The length of the CDR3 is 14 residues. The CDR3 DNA follows: TGTGCCAGCAGAGGGACAGGGGGAAATCAGCCCCAGCATTTT. Translating gives CASRGTGGNQPQHF.

This chain joins TRBV18 and TRBJ1-5, with D possibly TRBD1 on 5 matching bases. Germline lookup yields CDR1 KGHSH and CDR2 LQKENI. V lost 2 bases and J lost 2, with 13 bases in between. The CDR3 length is 16 residues. Written as DNA, the CDR3 is TGTGCCAGCTCACCAGAAGTCAGGGAACGCAATCAGCCCCAGCATTTT. Translating gives CASSPEVRERNQPQHF.

V is TRBV10-3 and J is TRBJ1-5, with a possible D match to TRBD1 (5 bases). Germline V gene sequence: CDR1 ENHRY, CDR2 SYGVKD. The CDR3 totals 15 residues. With 10 bases removed from V and 1 base from J, the gap between germline ends came to 17 bases. CDR3 sequence reads: CATRGGELSNQPQHF. The CDR3 nucleotides read TGTGCCACTCGGGGGGGGGAATTGAGCAATCAGCCCCAGCATTTT.

This clone was observed a single time. The chain couples TRBV2 to TRBJ2-2; D gene ambiguous. V lost 4 bases, J lost 4 bases, and 7 bases lay in between. This CDR3 comprises 13 residues. Germline V CDR1 and CDR2: SNHLY, FYNNEI. CDR3 DNA: TGTGCCAGCAGTGGAGTGAGCACCGGGGAGCTGTTTTTT. Its protein is CASSGVSTGELFF.

This rearrangement joins TRBV5-1 to TRBJ1-1, with no clear D. This CDR3 comprises 15 residues. Trimming removed 4 bases from V and 0 bases from J, with 13 bases in between. CDR1 and CDR2 (germline): SGHRS, YFSETQ. The CDR3 sequence: CASSPGASMNTEAFF. CDR3 nucleotides: TGCGCCAGCAGCCCTGGTGCCAGTATGAACACTGAAGCTTTCTTT.

The gene calls are TRBV14 and TRBJ1-1, with D possibly being TRBD1 (5 bases). Germline CDR1 and CDR2: SGHDN and FVKESK. V was pared by 2 bases and J by 7 bases, with 17 bases between. The CDR3 totals 15 residues. CDR3 nucleotides: TGTGCCAGCAGCCAACTGACAGCAGGTGTGGATGAAGCTTTCTTT. Protein: CASSQLTAGVDEAFF.

V usage is TRBV5-1 and J usage is TRBJ1-2; D unresolved. The V and J ends lost 4 bases and 3 bases respectively, with 10 bases between them. The CDR3 covers 13 residues. Germline V gene sequence: CDR1 SGHRS, CDR2 YFSETQ. CDR3: CASSATEYYGYTF. DNA of the CDR3: TGCGCCAGCAGCGCCACAGAATACTATGGCTACACCTTC.

The gene calls are TRBV2 and TRBJ1-1; D is perhaps TRBD1 (6 bases). CDR1 and CDR2 from the germline V gene are SNHLY and FYNNEI. V lost 0 bases and J lost 6, with 14 bases in between. CDR3 length: 15 residues. The CDR3 spells CASSEAVGARAEAFF. In DNA form, the CDR3 reads TGTGCCAGCAGTGAAGCTGTGGGGGCGCGGGCTGAAGCTTTCTTT.

The J gene is TRBJ2-1, the V gene TRBV7-9; TRBD2 matches at 11 bases. Germline trimming cut 1 base from V and 7 bases from J; bases unmatched to any gene: 6. The CDR3 loop spans 16 amino acids. Germline V CDR1 and CDR2: SEHNR, FQNEAQ (reference sequence). The CDR3, as DNA: TGTGCCAGCAGCTTAGGGGGGGCTAGCGGGAGGAATGAGCAGTTCTTC. Translated: CASSLGGASGRNEQFF.

The chain employs TRBV30 and TRBJ2-5, with 8 nucleotides matching TRBD2. The CDR3 length is 17 residues. Germline trimming cut 1 base from V and 1 base from J; bases unmatched to any gene: 11. Germline-derived CDR1 and CDR2 are GTSNPN and SVGIG (reference sequence). CDR3 DNA sequence: TGTGCCTGGAGTGGGGGACGGCTAGCGGGTTTCCAAGAGACCCAGTACTTC. Amino acids: CAWSGGRLAGFQETQYF.

In its sample, this clone was seen a few times. This chain joins TRBV5-4 and TRBJ1-2; the match to TRBD1 covers 12 bases. The CDR3 is 14 residues long. Germline CDR1 SGHNT, CDR2 YYREEE (reference sequence). The junction had 7 bases not matched to a gene; V was cut back by 6 bases and J by 7 bases. The CDR3 sequence: CASTPGQGAIGYTF. CDR3 nucleotide sequence: TGTGCCAGCACCCCGGGACAGGGGGCTATTGGCTACACCTTC.

As DNA, the CDR3 is TGTGCCAGCAGTGATGGGCAGAGCGGCTATCAGCCCCAGCATTTT. Its translation is CASSDGQSGYQPQHF. The V and J genes are TRBV6-1 and TRBJ1-5; D remains unclear. Germline V gene sequence: CDR1 MNHNS, CDR2 SASEGT. The V end was cut by 3 bases, the J end by 5 bases, with 14 bases between. The CDR3 consists of 15 residues.

This chain joins TRBV19 and TRBJ1-1; D uncertain. In germline, CDR1 is LNHDA, CDR2 SQIVND (reference sequence). The V end lost 9 bases, the J end lost 3 bases, and 14 bases lay between the germline ends. The CDR3 extends over 13 amino acids. CDR3 in DNA: TGTGCCAGAAAGGTACAGCAAGACACTGAAGCTTTCTTT. Its translation is CARKVQQDTEAFF.

The rearrangement joins TRBV9 to TRBJ1-4; TRBD1 matches at 8 bases. V lost 0 bases to trimming and J lost 8 bases; unmatched junction nucleotides: 6. There are 15 residues in the CDR3. Germline values: CDR1 SGDLS, CDR2 YYNGEE. The CDR3 DNA reads as TGTGCCAGCAGCGTAGGGGGGGGACAGGTAGAAAAACTGTTTTTT. Amino acids: CASSVGGGQVEKLFF.

The sample holds a few counts of this clone. This chain uses TRBV5-8 with TRBJ1-5, with 12 positions matching TRBD1. The J segment lost 6 bases and the V segment lost 3 bases, leaving 7 bases of the junction unmatched. There are 16 residues in the CDR3. Germline values: CDR1 SGHTS, CDR2 YDEGEE. The CDR3 protein is CASSYYRDRGPQPQHF. CDR3 DNA: TGTGCCAGCAGCTACTACCGGGACAGGGGGCCTCAGCCCCAGCATTTT.

The chain is built from TRBV10-3 and TRBJ1-5; D ambiguous. The CDR3 is 14 amino acids. Germline-derived CDR1 and CDR2 are ENHRY and SYGVKD. Trimming stripped 6 bases from V and 0 bases from J, with 9 bases between. CDR3 in DNA: TGTGCCATCAGGTCGGAGAGTAGCAATCAGCCCCAGCATTTT. It codes for CAIRSESSNQPQHF.

The chain employs TRBV10-3 and TRBJ2-2; TRBD1 matches 7 bases. This CDR3 has 14 amino acids. Germline values: CDR1 ENHRY, CDR2 SYGVKD. After removal of 10 bases from V and 0 bases from J, the junction contained 5 bases not matched to a gene. CDR3 coding DNA: TGTGCCAATGGTAGGGGGCCGAACACCGGGGAGCTGTTTTTT. This encodes CANGRGPNTGELFF.

By share of the sample, this clone is medium-sized. The chain joins TRBV10-3 to TRBJ2-1; 11 bases agree with TRBD2. The CDR3 extends over 17 amino acids. V shed 3 bases and J 9 bases; nucleotides not matched to a gene: 13. Germline loops: CDR1 ENHRY, CDR2 SYGVKD. The CDR3 nucleotides read TGTGCCATCAGTGACCCTACCGGGACTAGCGGTACTGGTGAGCAGTTCTTC. This gives the protein CAISDPTGTSGTGEQFF.